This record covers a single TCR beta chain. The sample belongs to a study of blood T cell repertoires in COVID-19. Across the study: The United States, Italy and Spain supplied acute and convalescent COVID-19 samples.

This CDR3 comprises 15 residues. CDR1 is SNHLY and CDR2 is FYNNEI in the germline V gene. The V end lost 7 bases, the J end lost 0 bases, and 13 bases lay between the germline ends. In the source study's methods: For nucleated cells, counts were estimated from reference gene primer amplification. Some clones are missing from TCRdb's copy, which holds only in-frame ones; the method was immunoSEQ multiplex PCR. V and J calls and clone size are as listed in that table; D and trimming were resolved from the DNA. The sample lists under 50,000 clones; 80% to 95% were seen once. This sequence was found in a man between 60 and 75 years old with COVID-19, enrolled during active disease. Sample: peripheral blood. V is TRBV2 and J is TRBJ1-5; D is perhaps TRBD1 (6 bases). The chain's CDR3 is CASKGQINSNQPQHF. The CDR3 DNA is TGTGCCAGCAAAGGACAGATTAATAGCAATCAGCCCCAGCATTTT.